This T cell receptor (beta chain) emerged from a study of vaccination effects on CD4 cells after COVID-19. Overall study results and limits: Healthy vaccine recipients' vaccine-induced clones were almost all SARS-CoV-2 mono-reactive. The study, lacking early post-infection timepoints, had few convalescent patients.

Details on this clone: Its cognate antigen is unknown.

Antigen-specific CD4+ T cell clonotypes were called by their expansion after viral peptide-pool culture in ViraFEST. Culturing for nine to ten days preceded CD4+ T cell isolation. BNT162b2 vaccine or mRNA-1273 vaccine was given to participants in two doses. Each culture had half its medium swapped for IL-2 medium on days 3 and 7. Method: immunoSEQ multiplex PCR; TCRdb's copy keeps in-frame clones and lacks some. The sample contains under 80,000 clones, around 78% of which appear only once. Germline assignment: CDR1 MNHNY and CDR2 SVGAGI (reference sequence). V was clipped by 2 bases and J by 10 bases, with 9 bases between them. The length of the CDR3 is 12 residues.

The specimen was CD4+ T cells from PBMCs cultured with HCoV-229E spike peptides, collected after COVID-19 vaccination. The TCR originated in a human donor who received a COVID-19 vaccine. The V call is TRBV6-6, the J call TRBJ2-1; D gene ambiguous. CDR3 region: CASSYMVGEQFF. For the CDR3, the DNA is TGTGCCAGCAGTTACATGGTGGGGGAGCAGTTCTTC.